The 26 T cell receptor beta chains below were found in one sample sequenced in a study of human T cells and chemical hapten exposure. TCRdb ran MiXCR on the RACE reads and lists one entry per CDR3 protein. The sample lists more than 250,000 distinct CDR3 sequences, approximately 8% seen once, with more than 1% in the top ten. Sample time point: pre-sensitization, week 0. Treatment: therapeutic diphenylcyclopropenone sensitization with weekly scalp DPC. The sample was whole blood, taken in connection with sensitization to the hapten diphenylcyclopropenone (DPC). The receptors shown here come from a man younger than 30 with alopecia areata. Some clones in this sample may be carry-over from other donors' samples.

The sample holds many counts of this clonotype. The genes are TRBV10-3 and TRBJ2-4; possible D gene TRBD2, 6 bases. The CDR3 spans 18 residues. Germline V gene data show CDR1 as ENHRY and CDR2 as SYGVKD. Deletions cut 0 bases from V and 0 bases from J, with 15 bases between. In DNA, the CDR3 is TGTGCCATCAGTGAGTCTCAGGGTCGGGAGCTAGCCAAAAACATTCAGTACTTC. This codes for CAISESQGRELAKNIQYF.

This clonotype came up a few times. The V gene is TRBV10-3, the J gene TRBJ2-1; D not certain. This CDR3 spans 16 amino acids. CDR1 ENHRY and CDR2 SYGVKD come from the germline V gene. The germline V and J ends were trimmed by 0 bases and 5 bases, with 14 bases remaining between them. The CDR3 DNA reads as TGTGCCATCAGTGAGTCGGTCAGAATAGGGCACAATGAGCAGTTCTTC. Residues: CAISESVRIGHNEQFF.

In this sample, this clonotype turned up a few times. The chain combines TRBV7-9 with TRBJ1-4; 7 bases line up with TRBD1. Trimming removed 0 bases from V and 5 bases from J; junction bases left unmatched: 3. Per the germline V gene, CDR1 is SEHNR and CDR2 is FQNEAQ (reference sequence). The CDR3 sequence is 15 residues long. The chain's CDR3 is CASSLATTGNEKLFF. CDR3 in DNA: TGTGCCAGCAGCTTAGCTACGACAGGGAATGAAAAACTGTTTTTT.

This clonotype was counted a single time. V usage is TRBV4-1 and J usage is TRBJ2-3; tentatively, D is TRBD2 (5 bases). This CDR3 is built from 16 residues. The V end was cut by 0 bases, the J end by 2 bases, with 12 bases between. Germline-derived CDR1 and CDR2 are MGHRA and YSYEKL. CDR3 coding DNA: TGCGCCAGCAGCCAAGAGTCAGCGGATTCCACAGATACGCAGTATTTT. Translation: CASSQESADSTDTQYF.

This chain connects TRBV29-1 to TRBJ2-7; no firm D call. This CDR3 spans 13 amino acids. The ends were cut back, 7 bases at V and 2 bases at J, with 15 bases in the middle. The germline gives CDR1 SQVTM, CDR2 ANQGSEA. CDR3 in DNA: TGCAGCGCCAAAGGCGCCCCAGCCTACGAGCAGTACTTC. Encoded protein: CSAKGAPAYEQYF.

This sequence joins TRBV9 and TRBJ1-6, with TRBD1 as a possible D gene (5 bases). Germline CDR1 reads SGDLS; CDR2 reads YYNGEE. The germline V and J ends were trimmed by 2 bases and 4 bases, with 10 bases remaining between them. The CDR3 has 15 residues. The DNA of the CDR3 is TGTGCCAGCAGCGTCCAGGGACTTTATAATTCACCCCTCCACTTT. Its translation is CASSVQGLYNSPLHF.

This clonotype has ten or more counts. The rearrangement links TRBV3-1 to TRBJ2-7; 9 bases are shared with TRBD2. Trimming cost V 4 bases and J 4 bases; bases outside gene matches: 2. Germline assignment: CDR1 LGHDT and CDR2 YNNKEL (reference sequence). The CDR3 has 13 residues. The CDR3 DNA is TGTGCCAGCAGCCCTAGCGGGGCTTACGAGCAGTACGTC. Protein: CASSPSGAYEQYV.

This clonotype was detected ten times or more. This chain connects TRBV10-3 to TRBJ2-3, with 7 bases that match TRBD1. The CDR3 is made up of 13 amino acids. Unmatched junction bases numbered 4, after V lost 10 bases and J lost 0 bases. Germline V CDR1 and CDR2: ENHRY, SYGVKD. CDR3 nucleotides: TGTGCCACCAACAGGGGTAGCACAGATACGCAGTATTTT. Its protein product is CATNRGSTDTQYF.

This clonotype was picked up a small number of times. Here the CDR3 reads CASSLGWGQVNSPLHF. In nucleotides, the CDR3 is TGCGCCAGCAGCTTGGGGTGGGGACAGGTGAATTCACCCCTCCACTTT. The J gene is TRBJ1-6, the V gene TRBV5-1, with 8 bases that match TRBD1. CDR1 is SGHRS and CDR2 is YFSETQ in the germline V gene. This CDR3 is built from 16 residues. V trimming: 0 bases; J trimming: 7 bases; junction bases outside the gene matches: 6.

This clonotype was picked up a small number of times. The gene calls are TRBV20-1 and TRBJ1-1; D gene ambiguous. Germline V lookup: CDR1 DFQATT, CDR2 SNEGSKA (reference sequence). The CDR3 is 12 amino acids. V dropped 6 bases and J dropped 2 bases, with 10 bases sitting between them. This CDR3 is CSALDANTEAFF. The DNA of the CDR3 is TGCAGTGCCCTTGACGCAAACACTGAAGCTTTCTTT.

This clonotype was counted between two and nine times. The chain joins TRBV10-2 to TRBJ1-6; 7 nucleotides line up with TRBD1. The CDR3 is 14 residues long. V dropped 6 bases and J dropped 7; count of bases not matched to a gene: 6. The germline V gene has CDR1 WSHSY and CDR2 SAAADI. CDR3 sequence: CASSPTGQNSPLHF. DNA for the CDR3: TGCGCCAGCAGCCCGACAGGGCAAAATTCACCCCTCCACTTT.

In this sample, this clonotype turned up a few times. The CDR3 is CASMNSRAYEQYV. The CDR3 DNA reads TGTGCCAGCATGAATTCGCGGGCTTACGAGCAGTACGTC. This chain links TRBV6-2 or TRBV6-3 with TRBJ2-7, with D possibly TRBD2 on 5 matching bases. V was trimmed by 7 bases and J by 4 bases, leaving 14 bases between them. CDR1 is MNHEY and CDR2 is SVGEGT in the germline V gene. The CDR3 sequence is 13 residues long.

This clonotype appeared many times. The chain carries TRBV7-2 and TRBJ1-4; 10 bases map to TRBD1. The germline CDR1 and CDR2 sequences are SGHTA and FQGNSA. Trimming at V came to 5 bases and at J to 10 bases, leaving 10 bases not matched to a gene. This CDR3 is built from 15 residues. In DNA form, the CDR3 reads TGTGCCAGCAGCCCCGGACAGGGGGTAGACGGAAAACTGTTTTTT. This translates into CASSPGQGVDGKLFF.

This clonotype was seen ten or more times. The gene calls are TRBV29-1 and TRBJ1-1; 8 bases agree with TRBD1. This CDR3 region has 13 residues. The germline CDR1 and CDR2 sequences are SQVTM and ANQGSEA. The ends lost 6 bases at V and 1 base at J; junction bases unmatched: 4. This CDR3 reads CSVSTGENTEAFF. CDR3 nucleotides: TGCAGCGTCTCGACAGGGGAGAACACTGAAGCTTTCTTT.

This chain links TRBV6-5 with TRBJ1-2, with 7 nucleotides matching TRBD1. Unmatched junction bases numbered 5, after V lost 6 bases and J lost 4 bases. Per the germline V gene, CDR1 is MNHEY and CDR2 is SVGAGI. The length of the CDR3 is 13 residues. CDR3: CASSRQGSYGYTF. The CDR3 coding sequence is TGTGCCAGCAGCAGACAGGGAAGCTATGGCTACACCTTC.

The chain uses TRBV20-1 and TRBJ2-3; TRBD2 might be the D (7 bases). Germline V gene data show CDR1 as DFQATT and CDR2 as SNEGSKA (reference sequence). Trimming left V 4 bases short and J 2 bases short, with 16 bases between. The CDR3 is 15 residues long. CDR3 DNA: TGCAGTGCTAACGATGCGGGGGCGATCACAGATACGCAGTATTTT. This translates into CSANDAGAITDTQYF.

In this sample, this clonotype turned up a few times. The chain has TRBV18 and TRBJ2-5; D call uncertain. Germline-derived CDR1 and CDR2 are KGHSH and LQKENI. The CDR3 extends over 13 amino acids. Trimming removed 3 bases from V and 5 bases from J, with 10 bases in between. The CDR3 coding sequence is TGTGCCAGCTCACCGGGTCCTCGGGAGACCCAGTACTTC. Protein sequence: CASSPGPRETQYF.

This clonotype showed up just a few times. The CDR3 loop reads CASSYSDVRGTAFF. CDR3 nucleotides: TGTGCCAGCAGTTACTCTGATGTCCGGGGAACCGCTTTCTTT. The V gene is TRBV6-2 or TRBV6-3, the J gene TRBJ1-1; no clear D gene. CDR3 length: 14 residues. Germline V gives CDR1 MNHEY, CDR2 SVGEGT. V lost 0 bases and J lost 11, with 16 bases in between.

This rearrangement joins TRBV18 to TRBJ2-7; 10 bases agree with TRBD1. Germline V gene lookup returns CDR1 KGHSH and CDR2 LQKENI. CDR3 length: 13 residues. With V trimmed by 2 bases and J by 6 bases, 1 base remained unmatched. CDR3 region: CASSPGQGGEQYV. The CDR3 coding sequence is TGTGCCAGCTCACCAGGACAGGGGGGCGAGCAGTACGTC.

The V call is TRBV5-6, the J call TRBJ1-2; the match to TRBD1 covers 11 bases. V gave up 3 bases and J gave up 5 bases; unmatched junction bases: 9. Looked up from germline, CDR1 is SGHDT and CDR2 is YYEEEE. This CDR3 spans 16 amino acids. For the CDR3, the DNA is TGTGCCAGCAGCTCGGGACAGGGGGAGGCTCGGTATGGCTACACCTTC. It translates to CASSSGQGEARYGYTF. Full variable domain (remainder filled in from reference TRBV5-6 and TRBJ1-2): DAGVTQSPTHLIKTRGQQVTLRCSPKSGHDTVSWYQQALGQGPQFIFQYYEEEERQRGNFPDRFSGHQFPNYSSELNVNALLLGDSALYLCASSSGQGEARYGYTFGSGTRLTVV.

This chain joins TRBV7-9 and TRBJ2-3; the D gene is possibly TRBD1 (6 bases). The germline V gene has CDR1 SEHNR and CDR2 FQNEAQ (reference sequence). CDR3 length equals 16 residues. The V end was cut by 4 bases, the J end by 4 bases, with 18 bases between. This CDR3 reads CASSSTTGHVSDTQYF. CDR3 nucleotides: TGTGCCAGCAGCTCTACGACAGGCCATGTTTCAGATACGCAGTATTTT. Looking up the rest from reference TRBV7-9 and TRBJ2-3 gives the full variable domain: DTGVSQNPRHKITKRGQNVTFRCDPISEHNRLYWYRQTLGQGPEFLTYFQNEAQLEKSRLLSDRFSAERPKGSFSTLEIQRTEQGDSAMYLCASSSTTGHVSDTQYFGPGTRLTVL.

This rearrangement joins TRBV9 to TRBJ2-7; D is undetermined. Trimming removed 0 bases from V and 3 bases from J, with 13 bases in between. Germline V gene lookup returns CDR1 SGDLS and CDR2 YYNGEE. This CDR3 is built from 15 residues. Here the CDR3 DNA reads TGTGCCAGCAGCGTAGCGGCGACGGTTCTCTACGAGCAGTACTTC. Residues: CASSVAATVLYEQYF.

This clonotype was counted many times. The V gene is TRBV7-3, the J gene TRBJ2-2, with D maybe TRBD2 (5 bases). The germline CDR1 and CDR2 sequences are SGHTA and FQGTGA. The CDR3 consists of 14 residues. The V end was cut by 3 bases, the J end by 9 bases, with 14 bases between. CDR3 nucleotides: TGTGCCAGCAGCTTTTCGGACTCCTCCAGGGAGCTGTTTTTT. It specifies CASSFSDSSRELFF.

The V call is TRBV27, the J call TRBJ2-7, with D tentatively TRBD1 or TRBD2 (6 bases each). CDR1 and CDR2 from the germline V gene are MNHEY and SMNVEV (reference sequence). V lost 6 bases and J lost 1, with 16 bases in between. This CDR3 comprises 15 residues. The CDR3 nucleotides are TGTGCCAGCAGCCTAGGAGGGGGTGTGTCCTACGAGCAGTACTTC. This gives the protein CASSLGGGVSYEQYF.

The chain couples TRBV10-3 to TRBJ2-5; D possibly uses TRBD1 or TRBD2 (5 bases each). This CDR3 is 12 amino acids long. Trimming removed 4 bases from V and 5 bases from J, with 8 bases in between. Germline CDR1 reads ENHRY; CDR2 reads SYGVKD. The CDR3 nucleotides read TGTGCCATCAGTGTTGGGGGTGAGACCCAGTACTTC. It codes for CAISVGGETQYF.

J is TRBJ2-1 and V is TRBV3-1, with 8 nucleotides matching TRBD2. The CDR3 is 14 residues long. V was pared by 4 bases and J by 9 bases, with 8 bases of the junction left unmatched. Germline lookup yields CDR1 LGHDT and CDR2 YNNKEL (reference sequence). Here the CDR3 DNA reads TGTGCCAGCAGCCTGCCGGGACTAGAAACTGAGCAGTTCTTC. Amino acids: CASSLPGLETEQFF.